Listed here is a single T cell receptor beta chain. Primers: 60 V beta forward and 13 J beta reverse. TCRdb's table, derived via immunoSEQ multiplex PCR, lists solely in-frame clones and lacks some. Among 40,000 or so clones listed, approximately 82% were seen once. This specimen belongs to a study of glioma-infiltrating T cells after dendritic cell vaccination. Isocitrate dehydrogenase mutation was absent in all glioblastoma patients. J gave up 3 bases and V 5 bases, and 7 bases lay outside the gene matches. The CDR3 is 15 amino acids. In germline, CDR1 is LNHDA, CDR2 SQIVND (reference sequence). The sequence was obtained from a human donor with glioblastoma. V and J are TRBV19 and TRBJ1-5; 7 bases are shared with TRBD1. Sequencing used blood, obtained before dendritic cell vaccination. Written as DNA, the CDR3 is TGTGCCAGTAGTCCCAGGGACAGTGACAATCAGCCCCAGCATTTT. Its translation: CASSPRDSDNQPQHF.